This is a list of T cell receptor beta chains from one sample in a study of blood T cells in healthy people across ages. Each CDR3 protein gets one entry after TCRdb re-called the 5' RACE reads with MiXCR. Altogether roughly 1.5 million distinct CDR3 sequences are present, approximately 42% being singletons, with the ten largest covering less than 5%. The sample taken for sequencing was blood. The receptors come from a woman younger than 35 in good health. Each CDR3 is given with its conserved first and last residue. The D gene is left open where the match is weak. Size is omitted from some rows. Given values are once, few, many or a class for expanded clones.

d_call,j_call,clone_size,v_call,cdr3_aa,cdr3_nt
.,TRBJ2-7,.,TRBV12-3/TRBV12-4,CASNTSSPPYPYEQYF,TGTGCCAGCAACACCTCGTCTCCCCCTTACCCCTACGAGCAGTACTTC
TRBD1,TRBJ1-2,few,TRBV11-2,CASRRQGARANYGYTF,TGTGCCAGCAGGAGACAGGGGGCGAGAGCTAACTATGGCTACACCTTC
TRBD1,TRBJ2-7,.,TRBV2,CASSVQGAEYEQYF,TGTGCCAGCAGTGTTCAGGGGGCGGAGTACGAGCAGTACTTC
.,TRBJ2-5,few,TRBV14,CASRPPKETQYF,TGTGCCAGCAGACCCCCAAAGGAGACCCAGTACTTC
TRBD2,TRBJ2-1,few,TRBV25-1,CASSESVERGRRSHEQFF,TGTGCCAGCAGTGAGTCCGTGGAGCGGGGACGAAGGAGCCATGAGCAGTTCTTC
.,TRBJ2-5,.,TRBV4-3,CASSKVLSLGPAGEQYF,TGCGCCAGCAGCAAAGTACTATCTCTTGGCCCGGCTGGGGAGCAGTACTTC
.,TRBJ2-1,.,TRBV30,CAWRHRGGGHNEQFF,TGTGCCTGGAGACACAGGGGGGGCGGGCACAATGAGCAGTTCTTC
.,TRBJ2-3,.,TRBV27,CASSCGGQSTDTQYF,TGTGCCAGCAGTTGCGGGGGACAGAGCACAGATACGCAGTATTTT
.,TRBJ2-7,few,TRBV7-2,CASSLVPRKYEQYF,TGTGCCAGCAGCTTAGTTCCCCGCAAGTACGAGCAGTACTTC
.,TRBJ2-5,.,TRBV7-6,CASSLEVGPYRETQYF,TGTGCCAGCAGCTTAGAGGTGGGGCCCTATAGAGAGACCCAGTACTTC
TRBD2,TRBJ2-7,.,TRBV7-2,CASSRVWTSDYEQYF,TGTGCCAGCAGCCGCGTGTGGACTAGCGATTACGAGCAGTACTTC
.,TRBJ2-3,few,TRBV27,CASSFARSTDTQYF,TGTGCCAGCAGTTTCGCGCGGTCCACAGATACGCAGTATTTT
.,TRBJ2-3,.,TRBV6-2/TRBV6-3,CASRPWGGRTTDTQYF,TGTGCCAGCAGACCCTGGGGTGGGAGGACCACAGATACGCAGTATTTT
TRBD1,TRBJ1-1,.,TRBV10-3,CAVTGTGGPEAFF,TGTGCCGTTACCGGGACAGGGGGTCCTGAAGCTTTCTTT
.,TRBJ2-1,.,TRBV5-5,CASSLDRDTEQFF,TGTGCCAGCAGCTTGGACCGCGATACTGAGCAGTTCTTC
.,TRBJ1-2,few,TRBV7-2,CASSQDRWRVEHYGYTF,TGTGCCAGCAGCCAAGATCGTTGGAGGGTGGAGCACTATGGCTACACCTTC
.,TRBJ2-3,few,TRBV18,CASSPSILESDTQYF,TGTGCCAGCTCACCTTCTATACTAGAATCAGATACGCAGTATTTT
TRBD2,TRBJ2-1,few,TRBV5-1,CASSQGLAEGEQFF,TGCGCCAGCAGCCAGGGACTAGCGGAGGGTGAGCAGTTCTTC
TRBD1,TRBJ1-6,.,TRBV12-3/TRBV12-4,CASSSWGQGIGSPLHF,TGTGCCAGCAGTTCCTGGGGACAGGGTATAGGATCACCCCTCCACTTT
.,TRBJ2-7,few,TRBV29-1,CSARIGGYEQYF,TGCAGCGCCCGGATAGGGGGTTACGAGCAGTACTTC
.,TRBJ2-5,.,TRBV21-1,CASTTYEDLGRGETQYF,TGTGCCAGCACCACGTATGAGGACCTGGGAAGGGGAGAGACCCAGTACTTC
.,TRBJ2-1,.,TRBV5-1,CASSLVYQETQFF,TGCGCCAGCAGCTTGGTATACCAAGAGACCCAGTTCTTC
TRBD1,TRBJ2-3,few,TRBV29-1,CSSKGGVTDTQYF,TGCAGCAGCAAAGGGGGCGTGACAGATACGCAGTATTTT
.,TRBJ2-2,once,TRBV6-5,CASSYSGGGRTGELFF,TGTGCCAGCAGTTACTCAGGAGGGGGCCGGACCGGGGAGCTGTTTTTT
.,TRBJ1-5,.,TRBV6-6,CASSSTANLNQPQHF,TGTGCCAGCAGTTCTACAGCAAATCTAAATCAGCCCCAGCATTTT
.,TRBJ2-5,.,TRBV10-3,CAISVRNRQETQYF,TGTGCCATCAGTGTAAGGAATCGCCAAGAGACCCAGTACTTC
.,TRBJ2-3,.,TRBV24-1,CATSSGTDTQYF,TGTGCCACCAGTTCGGGTACAGATACGCAGTATTTT
.,TRBJ1-2,.,TRBV20-1,CSAPVGGMDYGYTF,TGCAGTGCCCCAGTCGGAGGGATGGACTATGGCTACACCTTC
.,TRBJ2-5,.,TRBV7-2,CASSLLVLQETQYF,TGTGCCAGCAGCTTATTGGTGCTGCAAGAGACCCAGTACTTC
TRBD2,TRBJ2-1,.,TRBV27,CASSSTSTEQFF,TGTGCCAGCAGCTCGACTAGCACTGAGCAGTTCTTC
.,TRBJ1-1,few,TRBV4-3,CASSQDLGRLNTEAFF,TGCGCCAGCAGCCAAGATCTCGGACGATTGAACACTGAAGCTTTCTTT
.,TRBJ2-2,few,TRBV7-2,CASRWTNTGELFF,TGTGCCAGCCGTTGGACTAACACCGGGGAGCTGTTTTTT
.,TRBJ2-7,.,TRBV5-4,CASSFWGVPNEQYF,TGTGCCAGCAGCTTCTGGGGTGTTCCTAACGAGCAGTACTTC
.,TRBJ1-4,few,TRBV7-8,CASSTTPREKLFF,TGTGCCAGCAGCACCACCCCGCGAGAAAAACTGTTTTTT
.,TRBJ1-6,few,TRBV2,CASSYDIRSSPLHF,TGTGCCAGCAGTTACGACATCCGGAGTTCACCCCTCCACTTT
.,TRBJ2-2,few,TRBV12-3/TRBV12-4,CASSPRETTGELFF,TGTGCCAGCAGTCCAAGGGAGACCACCGGGGAGCTGTTTTTT
.,TRBJ1-2,many,TRBV27,CASSYLPPGQQNYGYTF,TGTGCCAGCAGTTACCTTCCTCCGGGACAACAGAACTATGGCTACACCTTC
TRBD1,TRBJ2-7,many,TRBV12-3/TRBV12-4,CASSPGTGAYEQYF,TGTGCCAGCAGTCCCGGGACAGGGGCCTACGAGCAGTACTTC
.,TRBJ1-4,.,TRBV7-8,CASSSGRLNEKLFF,TGTGCCAGCAGCTCGGGAAGACTTAATGAAAAACTGTTTTTT
.,TRBJ2-3,.,TRBV12-3/TRBV12-4,CASSFVSAADTQYF,TGTGCCAGCAGTTTTGTTTCAGCGGCAGATACGCAGTATTTT
.,TRBJ2-1,.,TRBV14,CASSQENWASSYNEQFF,TGTGCCAGCAGCCAAGAAAATTGGGCTAGCTCCTACAATGAGCAGTTCTTC
TRBD1,TRBJ1-5,few,TRBV5-1,CASSDGQGPNQPQHF,TGCGCCAGCAGCGACGGACAGGGTCCTAATCAGCCCCAGCATTTT
TRBD1,TRBJ2-7,.,TRBV20-1,CSARADRAEQYF,TGCAGTGCTAGAGCCGACAGGGCCGAGCAGTACTTC
TRBD1,TRBJ2-5,.,TRBV24-1,CATSDLGTGGRETQYF,TGTGCCACCAGTGATTTGGGCACAGGGGGCAGGGAGACCCAGTACTTC
.,TRBJ1-2,.,TRBV7-2,CASSLARGQQGGYTF,TGTGCCAGCAGCTTAGCACGGGGACAACAGGGTGGCTACACCTTC
TRBD1,TRBJ1-6,.,TRBV4-1,CASSQETGGRSPLHF,TGCGCAAGCAGCCAAGAGACAGGGGGCAGGTCACCCCTCCACTTT
.,TRBJ2-7,.,TRBV12-3/TRBV12-4,CASSPRFSSYNEQYF,TGTGCCAGCAGTCCCAGATTCAGCTCCTACAATGAGCAGTACTTC
TRBD1,TRBJ2-7,.,TRBV27,CASRVYLSPGTGYYEQYF,TGTGCCAGCAGAGTTTATCTCTCCCCCGGGACAGGGTACTACGAGCAGTACTTC
.,TRBJ1-1,few,TRBV7-9,CASSEQGLGITEAFF,TGTGCCAGCAGCGAACAGGGCCTTGGGATCACTGAAGCTTTCTTT
.,TRBJ2-1,few,TRBV4-1,CASSQGSTAGDNEQFF,TGCGCCAGCAGCCAAGGTTCCACGGCCGGGGACAATGAGCAGTTCTTC
TRBD2,TRBJ2-5,few,TRBV20-1,CSAPGLAGGGWETQYF,TGCAGTGCTCCGGGACTAGCGGGAGGGGGCTGGGAGACCCAGTACTTC
.,TRBJ1-1,.,TRBV19,CVSRIKSGGWGTEAFF,TGTGTCAGTAGGATTAAGTCCGGGGGTTGGGGCACTGAAGCTTTCTTT
TRBD1,TRBJ1-1,few,TRBV30,CAWSVRGDREGGTEAFF,TGTGCCTGGAGTGTACGGGGAGACAGGGAAGGGGGAACTGAAGCTTTCTTT
TRBD2,TRBJ2-4,few,TRBV10-3,CAISEEAGGMYIQYF,TGTGCCATCAGTGAGGAGGCGGGGGGGATGTACATTCAGTACTTC
.,TRBJ2-1,few,TRBV4-1,CASSQSSISSYNEQFF,TGCGCCAGCAGCCAATCTAGTATCAGCTCCTACAATGAGCAGTTCTTC
.,TRBJ1-1,.,TRBV27,CASSLSRAYTEAFF,TGTGCCAGCAGTTTATCGCGGGCGTACACTGAAGCTTTCTTT
TRBD2,TRBJ2-7,.,TRBV11-2,CASILGLARVNEQYF,TGTGCCAGCATCCTTGGACTAGCTAGGGTGAATGAGCAGTACTTC
TRBD2,TRBJ2-3,few,TRBV12-3/TRBV12-4,CASSLGTLAGGPRTDTQYF,TGTGCCAGCAGTTTAGGGACTCTAGCGGGGGGGCCTCGTACAGATACGCAGTATTTT
.,TRBJ2-1,few,TRBV30,CAWAGGFNNEQFF,TGTGCCTGGGCCGGTGGGTTCAACAATGAGCAGTTCTTC